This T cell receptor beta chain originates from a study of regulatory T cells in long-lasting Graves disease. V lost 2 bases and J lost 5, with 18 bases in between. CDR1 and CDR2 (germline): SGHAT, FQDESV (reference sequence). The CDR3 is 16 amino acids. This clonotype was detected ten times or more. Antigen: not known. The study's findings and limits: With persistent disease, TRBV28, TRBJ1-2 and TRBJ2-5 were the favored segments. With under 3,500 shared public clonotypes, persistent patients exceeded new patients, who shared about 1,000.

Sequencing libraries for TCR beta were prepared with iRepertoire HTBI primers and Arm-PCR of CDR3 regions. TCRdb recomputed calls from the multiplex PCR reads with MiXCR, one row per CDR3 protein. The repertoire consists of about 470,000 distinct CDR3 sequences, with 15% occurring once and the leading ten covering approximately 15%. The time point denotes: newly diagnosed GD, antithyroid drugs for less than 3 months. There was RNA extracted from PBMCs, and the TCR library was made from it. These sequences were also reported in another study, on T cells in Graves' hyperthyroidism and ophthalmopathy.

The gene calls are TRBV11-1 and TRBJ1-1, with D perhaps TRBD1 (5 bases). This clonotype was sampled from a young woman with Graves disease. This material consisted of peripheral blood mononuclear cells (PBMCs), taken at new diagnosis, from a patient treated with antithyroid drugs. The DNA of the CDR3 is TGTGCCAGCAGCTTAAATCCTTTGATCGGGGGGACTGAAGCTTTCTTT. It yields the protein CASSLNPLIGGTEAFF.